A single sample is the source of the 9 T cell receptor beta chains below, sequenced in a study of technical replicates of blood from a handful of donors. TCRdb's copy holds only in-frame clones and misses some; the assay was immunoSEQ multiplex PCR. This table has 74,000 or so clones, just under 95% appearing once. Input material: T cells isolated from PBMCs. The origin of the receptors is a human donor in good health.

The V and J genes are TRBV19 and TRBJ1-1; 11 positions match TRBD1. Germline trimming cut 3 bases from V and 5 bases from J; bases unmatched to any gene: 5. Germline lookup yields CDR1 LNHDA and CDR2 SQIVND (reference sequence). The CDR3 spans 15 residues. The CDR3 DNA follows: TGTGCCAGTAGTATCGAGGACAGGGGGCAAACTGAAGCTTTCTTT. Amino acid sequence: CASSIEDRGQTEAFF.

CDR3 amino acids: CASSAGGASTEAFF. For the CDR3, the DNA is TGTGCCAGCAGCGCAGGGGGCGCTAGCACTGAAGCTTTCTTT. The gene calls are TRBV6-6 and TRBJ1-1; 8 positions agree with TRBD1. CDR3 length: 14 amino acids. J gave up 4 bases and V 6 bases, and 7 bases lay outside the gene matches. Germline values: CDR1 MNHNY, CDR2 SVGAGI (reference sequence).

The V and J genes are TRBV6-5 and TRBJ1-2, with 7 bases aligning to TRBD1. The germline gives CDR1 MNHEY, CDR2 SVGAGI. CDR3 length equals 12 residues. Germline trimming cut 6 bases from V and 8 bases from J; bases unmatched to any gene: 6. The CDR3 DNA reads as TGTGCCAGCAGCACGACAGGGCGCGGCTACACCTTC. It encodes CASSTTGRGYTF.

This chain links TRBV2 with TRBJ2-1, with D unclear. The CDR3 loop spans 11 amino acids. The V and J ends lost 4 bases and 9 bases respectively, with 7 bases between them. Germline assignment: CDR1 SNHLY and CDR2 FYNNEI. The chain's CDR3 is CASSVAVEQFF. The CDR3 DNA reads TGTGCCAGCAGTGTGGCAGTTGAGCAGTTCTTC. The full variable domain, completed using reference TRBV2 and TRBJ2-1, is EPEVTQTPSHQVTQMGQEVILRCVPISNHLYFYWYRQILGQKVEFLVSFYNNEISEKSEIFDDQFSVERPDGSNFTLKIRSTKLEDSAMYFCASSVAVEQFFGPGTRLTVL.

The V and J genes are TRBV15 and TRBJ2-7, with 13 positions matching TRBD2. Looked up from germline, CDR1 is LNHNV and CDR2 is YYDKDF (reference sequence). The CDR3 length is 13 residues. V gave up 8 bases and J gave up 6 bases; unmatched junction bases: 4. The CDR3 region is CATRLAGGGEQYF. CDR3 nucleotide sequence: TGTGCCACCCGACTAGCGGGAGGCGGCGAGCAGTACTTC.

The CDR3 DNA reads TGTGCCAGCAGTAATGGGGACTTCCCGAACAATGAGCAGTTCTTC. It is translated as CASSNGDFPNNEQFF. J is TRBJ2-1 and V is TRBV6-5; perhaps TRBD2 as D (6 bases). Per the germline V gene, CDR1 is MNHEY and CDR2 is SVGAGI. With 5 bases removed from V and 5 bases from J, the gap between germline ends came to 16 bases. This CDR3 region has 15 residues.

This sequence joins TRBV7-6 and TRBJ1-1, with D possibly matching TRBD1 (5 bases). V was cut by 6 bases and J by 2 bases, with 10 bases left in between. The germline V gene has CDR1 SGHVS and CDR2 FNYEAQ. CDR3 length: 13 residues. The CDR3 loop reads CASSPGHNTEAFF. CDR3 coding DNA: TGTGCCAGCAGTCCAGGACACAACACTGAAGCTTTCTTT.

CDR3 sequence: CASSFAPTGNYGYTF. The CDR3 nucleotides read TGTGCCAGCAGTTTCGCCCCGACAGGGAACTATGGCTACACCTTC. The genes are TRBV27 and TRBJ1-2, with 7 nucleotides matching TRBD1. The germline gives CDR1 MNHEY, CDR2 SMNVEV (reference sequence). V lost 3 bases and J lost 2; bases outside the gene matches: 6. This CDR3 has 15 amino acids.

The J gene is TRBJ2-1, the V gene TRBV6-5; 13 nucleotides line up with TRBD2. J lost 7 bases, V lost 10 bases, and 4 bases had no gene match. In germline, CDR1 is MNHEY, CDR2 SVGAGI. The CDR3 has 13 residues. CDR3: CATRTSGSNEQFF. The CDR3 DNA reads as TGTGCCACCAGGACTAGCGGGAGTAATGAGCAGTTCTTC.